Shown below are 2 T cell receptor beta chains from a single sample sequenced in a study of molecular identifiers for immune sequencing clone quantification. TCRdb ran MiXCR on the PCR reads and lists one entry per CDR3 protein. The sample shows about 640,000 distinct CDR3 sequences, about 20% of them seen only once. The material sequenced was naive CD8+ T cells from blood, with Jurkat cell RNA spiked in. Documented subset: FACS-sorted CD8+CD4-CCR7+CD45RA+ naive T cells. The receptors come from a human donor in good health. Some libraries in this study had Jurkat cell RNA spiked in.

This clonotype was seen repeatedly, ten times or more. The V and J genes are TRBV10-3 and TRBJ2-5, with D hard to call. V gave up 9 bases and J gave up 0 bases, with 8 bases separating them. This CDR3 contains 12 residues. The germline V gene has CDR1 ENHRY and CDR2 SYGVKD. The CDR3 reads CAISPNQETQYF. In DNA, the CDR3 is TGTGCCATTTCGCCCAACCAAGAGACCCAGTACTTC.

This chain joins TRBV11-2 and TRBJ2-5; D is possibly TRBD2 (5 bases). The CDR3 consists of 14 residues. V was shortened by 2 bases and J by 5 bases, with 12 bases between the two germline ends. CDR1 and CDR2 (germline): SGHAT, FQNNGV. The CDR3 DNA reads as TGTGCCAGCAGCTTAAGCGGCGGAGCGGAGACCCAGTACTTC. Residues: CASSLSGGAETQYF. Supplemented by reference TRBV11-2 and TRBJ2-5, the full variable domain reads EAGVAQSPRYKIIEKRQSVAFWCNPISGHATLYWYQQILGQGPKLLIQFQNNGVVDDSQLPKDRFSAERLKGVDSTLKIQPAKLEDSAVYLCASSLSGGAETQYFGPGTRLLVL.